The TCR beta chain under discussion was sequenced for a study of blood T cell repertoires in COVID-19. Across the whole study: Samples came from the United States, Italy and Spain, spanning acute and convalescent COVID-19. Sample material is recorded as cDNA or gDNA derived from T cells, B-cell-depleted T cells, or PBMCs.

How the authors handled the data: Amplified reference gene primers provided the basis for estimating nucleated cell counts. Generated by immunoSEQ multiplex PCR, the TCRdb table keeps only in-frame clones and is missing some. V, J and clone size reflect that table, while D and trimming were determined from the DNA. Here the sample spans some 15,000 clones, more than 75% being singletons. Germline V gene lookup returns CDR1 SGHDT and CDR2 YYEEEE. Trimming stripped 4 bases from V and 6 bases from J, with 15 bases between. This CDR3 contains 14 residues. The material sequenced was peripheral blood. The sequence derives from a man in his sixties with active COVID-19. The V and J genes are TRBV5-6 and TRBJ2-3, with a possible D match to TRBD2 (7 bases). In DNA form, the CDR3 reads TGTGCCAGCAGCGGCGGGGGCCGGGGGGATACGCAGTATTTT. The encoded protein is CASSGGGRGDTQYF.